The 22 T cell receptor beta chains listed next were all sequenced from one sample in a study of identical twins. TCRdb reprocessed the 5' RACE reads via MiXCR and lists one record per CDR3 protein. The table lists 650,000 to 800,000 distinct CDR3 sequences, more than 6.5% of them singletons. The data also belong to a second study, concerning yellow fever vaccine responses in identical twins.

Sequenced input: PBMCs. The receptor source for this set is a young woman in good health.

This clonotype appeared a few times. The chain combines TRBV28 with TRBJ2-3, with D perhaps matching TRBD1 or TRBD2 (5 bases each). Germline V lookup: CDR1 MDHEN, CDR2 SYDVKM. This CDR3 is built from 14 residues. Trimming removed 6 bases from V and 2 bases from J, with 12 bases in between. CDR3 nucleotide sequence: TGTGCCAGCAGCCCACGGGGCTTCACAGATACGCAGTATTTT. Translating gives CASSPRGFTDTQYF.

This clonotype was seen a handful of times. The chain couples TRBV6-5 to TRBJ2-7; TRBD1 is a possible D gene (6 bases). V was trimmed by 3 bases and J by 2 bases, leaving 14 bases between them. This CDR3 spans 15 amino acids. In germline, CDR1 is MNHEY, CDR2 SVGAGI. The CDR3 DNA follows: TGTGCCAGCAGTTATTCGACAGGCCAAGCCTACGAGCAGTACTTC. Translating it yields CASSYSTGQAYEQYF.

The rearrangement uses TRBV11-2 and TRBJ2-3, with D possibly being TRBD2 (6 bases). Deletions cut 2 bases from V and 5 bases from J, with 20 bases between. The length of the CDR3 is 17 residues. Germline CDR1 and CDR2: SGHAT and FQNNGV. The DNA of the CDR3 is TGTGCCAGCAGCTTAAGGCAGAGCGGGCCGTACAAAGATACGCAGTATTTT. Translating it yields CASSLRQSGPYKDTQYF.

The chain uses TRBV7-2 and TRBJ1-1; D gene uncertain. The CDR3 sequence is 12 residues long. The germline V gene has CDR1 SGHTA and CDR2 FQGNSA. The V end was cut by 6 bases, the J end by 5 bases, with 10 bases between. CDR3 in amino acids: CASRSRGTEAFF. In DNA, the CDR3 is TGTGCCAGCAGGTCCCGAGGGACTGAAGCTTTCTTT.

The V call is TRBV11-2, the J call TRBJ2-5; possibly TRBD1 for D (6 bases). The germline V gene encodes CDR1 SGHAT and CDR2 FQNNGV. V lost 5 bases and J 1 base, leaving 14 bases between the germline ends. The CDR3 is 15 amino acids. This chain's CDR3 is CASSPDGTPQETQYF. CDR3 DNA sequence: TGTGCCAGCAGCCCAGACGGGACACCCCAAGAGACCCAGTACTTC.

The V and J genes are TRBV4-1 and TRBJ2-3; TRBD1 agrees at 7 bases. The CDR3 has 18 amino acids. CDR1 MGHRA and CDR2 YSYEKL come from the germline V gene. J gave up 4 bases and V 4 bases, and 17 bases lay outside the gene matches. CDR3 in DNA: TGCGCCAGCAGCCTCAACCCCGGAGCAGGGGGACGGCCAGATACGCAGTATTTT. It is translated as CASSLNPGAGGRPDTQYF.

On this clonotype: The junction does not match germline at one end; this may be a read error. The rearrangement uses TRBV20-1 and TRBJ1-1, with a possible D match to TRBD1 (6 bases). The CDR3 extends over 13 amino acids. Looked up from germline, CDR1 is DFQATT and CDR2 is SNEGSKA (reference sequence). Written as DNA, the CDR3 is TGCAGTGCCGAACAGGGAGTGAATACTGAAGCTTTCTTT. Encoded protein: CSAEQGVNTEAFF.

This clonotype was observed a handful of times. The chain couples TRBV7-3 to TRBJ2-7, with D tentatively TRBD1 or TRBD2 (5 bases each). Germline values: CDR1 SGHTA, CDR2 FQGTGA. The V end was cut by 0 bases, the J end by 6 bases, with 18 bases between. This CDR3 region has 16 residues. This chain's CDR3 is CASSLTAQTVGSEQYF. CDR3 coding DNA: TGTGCCAGCAGCTTAACGGCGCAGACAGTTGGGAGCGAGCAGTACTTC.

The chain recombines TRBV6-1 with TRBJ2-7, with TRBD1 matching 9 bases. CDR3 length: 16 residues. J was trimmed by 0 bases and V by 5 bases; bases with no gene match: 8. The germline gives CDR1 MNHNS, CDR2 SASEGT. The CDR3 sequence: CASSRDRALHSYEQYF. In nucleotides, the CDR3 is TGTGCCAGCAGTCGGGACAGGGCTCTACACTCCTACGAGCAGTACTTC.

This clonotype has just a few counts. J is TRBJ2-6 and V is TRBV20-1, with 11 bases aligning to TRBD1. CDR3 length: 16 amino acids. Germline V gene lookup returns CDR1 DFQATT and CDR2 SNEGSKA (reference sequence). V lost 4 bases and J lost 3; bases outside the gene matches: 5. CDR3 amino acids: CSAIGTGGYGANVLTF. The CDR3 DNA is TGCAGTGCTATTGGGACAGGGGGGTATGGGGCCAACGTCCTGACTTTC.

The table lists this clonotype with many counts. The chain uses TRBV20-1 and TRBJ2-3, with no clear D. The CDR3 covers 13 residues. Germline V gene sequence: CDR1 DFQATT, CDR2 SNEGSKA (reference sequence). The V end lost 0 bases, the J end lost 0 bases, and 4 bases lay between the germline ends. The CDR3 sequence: CSAREPSTDTQYF. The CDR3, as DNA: TGCAGTGCTAGAGAACCGAGCACAGATACGCAGTATTTT.

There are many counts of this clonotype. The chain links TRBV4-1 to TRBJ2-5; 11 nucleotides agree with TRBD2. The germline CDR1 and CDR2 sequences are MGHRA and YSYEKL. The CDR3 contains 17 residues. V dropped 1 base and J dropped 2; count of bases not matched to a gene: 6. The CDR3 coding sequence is TGCGCCAGCAGCCAAGCGCTAGCGGGAGGTACGCAAGAGACCCAGTACTTC. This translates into CASSQALAGGTQETQYF.

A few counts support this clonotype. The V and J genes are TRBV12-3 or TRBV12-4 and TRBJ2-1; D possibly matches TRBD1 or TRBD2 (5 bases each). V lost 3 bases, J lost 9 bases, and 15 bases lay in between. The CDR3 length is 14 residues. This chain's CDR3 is CASSLGPGRGEQFF. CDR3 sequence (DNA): TGTGCCAGCAGTTTGGGGCCGGGGCGCGGTGAGCAGTTCTTC.

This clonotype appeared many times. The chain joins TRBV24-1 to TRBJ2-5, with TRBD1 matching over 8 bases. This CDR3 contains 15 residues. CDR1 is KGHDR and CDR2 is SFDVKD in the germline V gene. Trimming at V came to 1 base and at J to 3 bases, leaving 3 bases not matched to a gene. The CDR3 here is CATSDFATGEETQYF. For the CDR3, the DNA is TGTGCCACCAGTGATTTCGCGACAGGGGAAGAGACCCAGTACTTC.

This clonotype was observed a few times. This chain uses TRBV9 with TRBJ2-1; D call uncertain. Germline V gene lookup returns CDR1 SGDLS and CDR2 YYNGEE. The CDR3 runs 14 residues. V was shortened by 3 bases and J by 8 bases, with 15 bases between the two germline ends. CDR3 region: CASSANLVSHEQFF. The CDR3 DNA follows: TGTGCCAGCAGCGCGAACCTAGTGTCCCATGAGCAGTTCTTC.

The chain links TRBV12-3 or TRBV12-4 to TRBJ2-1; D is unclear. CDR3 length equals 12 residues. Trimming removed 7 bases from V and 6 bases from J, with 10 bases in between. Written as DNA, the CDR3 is TGTGCCAGCACCTCGGGTACCAATGAGCAGTTCTTC. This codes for CASTSGTNEQFF.

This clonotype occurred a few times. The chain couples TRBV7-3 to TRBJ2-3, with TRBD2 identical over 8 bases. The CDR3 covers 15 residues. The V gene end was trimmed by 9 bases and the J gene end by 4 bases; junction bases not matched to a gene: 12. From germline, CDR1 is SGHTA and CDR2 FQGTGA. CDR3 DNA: TGTGCCAGTAAGCTTCGGGGGGGCCTAGCAGATACGCAGTATTTT. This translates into CASKLRGGLADTQYF.

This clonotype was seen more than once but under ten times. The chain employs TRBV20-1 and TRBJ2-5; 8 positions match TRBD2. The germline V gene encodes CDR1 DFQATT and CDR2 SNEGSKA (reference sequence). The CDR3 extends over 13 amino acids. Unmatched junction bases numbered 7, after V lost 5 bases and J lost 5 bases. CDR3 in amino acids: CSALPAGGETQYF. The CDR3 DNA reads TGCAGTGCTCTTCCTGCGGGAGGCGAGACCCAGTACTTC.

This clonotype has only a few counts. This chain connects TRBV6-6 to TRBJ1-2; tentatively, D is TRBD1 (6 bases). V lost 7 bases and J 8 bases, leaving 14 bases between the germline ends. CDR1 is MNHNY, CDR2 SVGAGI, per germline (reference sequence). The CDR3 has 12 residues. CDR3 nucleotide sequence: TGTGCCAGCATGGGGGGGGCTTGGGGCTACACCTTC. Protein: CASMGGAWGYTF.

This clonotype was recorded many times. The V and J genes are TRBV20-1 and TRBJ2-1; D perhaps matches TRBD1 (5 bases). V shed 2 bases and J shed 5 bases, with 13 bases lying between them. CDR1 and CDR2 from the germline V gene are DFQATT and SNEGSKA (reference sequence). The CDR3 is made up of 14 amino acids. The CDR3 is CSARQATANNEQFF. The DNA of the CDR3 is TGCAGTGCTAGACAAGCGACAGCAAACAATGAGCAGTTCTTC.

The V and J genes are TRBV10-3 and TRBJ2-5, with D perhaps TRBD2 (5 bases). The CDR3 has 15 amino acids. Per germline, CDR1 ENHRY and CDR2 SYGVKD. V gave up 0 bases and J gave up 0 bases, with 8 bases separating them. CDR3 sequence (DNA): TGTGCCATCAGTGAGTCCCCGGGGTACCAAGAGACCCAGTACTTC. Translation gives CAISESPGYQETQYF.

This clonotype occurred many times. The CDR3 DNA follows: TGCGCCAGCAGCCCCCCGGGACAGTACAATGAGCAGTTCTTC. Translated: CASSPPGQYNEQFF. The chain carries TRBV4-1 and TRBJ2-1, with 7 positions matching TRBD1. This CDR3 is 14 amino acids long. Germline-derived CDR1 and CDR2 are MGHRA and YSYEKL. The V segment lost 4 bases and the J segment 4 bases; nucleotides outside the gene matches: 4.